These 10 T cell receptor beta chains were sequenced from one sample in a study of technical replicates of blood from a few donors. Sequencing used immunoSEQ multiplex PCR; TCRdb keeps in-frame clones, though not all of them. This table holds over 70,000 clones, around 93% found once. The sequencing sample was made of T cells isolated from PBMCs. Every receptor here comes from a human donor in good health.

The CDR3 protein is CASSQETVDEQYF. CDR3 sequence (DNA): TGCGCCAGCAGCCAGGAGACAGTAGACGAGCAGTACTTC. J is TRBJ2-7 and V is TRBV4-1, with a possible D match to TRBD1 (5 bases). Germline CDR1 is MGHRA and CDR2 is YSYEKL. The V gene lost 3 bases and the J gene lost 5 bases, with 11 bases spanning the gap. The CDR3 consists of 13 residues.

The rearrangement uses TRBV30 and TRBJ1-2; D gene uncertain. The CDR3 loop spans 11 amino acids. Germline-derived CDR1 and CDR2 are GTSNPN and SVGIG (reference sequence). V dropped 1 base and J dropped 10 bases, with 10 bases sitting between them. The CDR3 bases are TGTGCCTGGAGTGAGGCGGCTGACTACACCTTC. Amino acid sequence: CAWSEAADYTF.

This chain joins TRBV9 and TRBJ1-4; D remains ambiguous. The germline CDR1 and CDR2 sequences are SGDLS and YYNGEE. The CDR3 runs 14 residues. Trimming removed 0 bases at V and 6 bases at J, with 9 bases between. This CDR3 reads CASSVGSVDEKLFF. CDR3 bases: TGTGCCAGCAGCGTAGGGAGTGTCGATGAAAAACTGTTTTTT. Supplemented by reference TRBV9 and TRBJ1-4, the full variable domain reads DSGVTQTPKHLITATGQRVTLRCSPRSGDLSVYWYQQSLDQGLQFLIQYYNGEERAKGNILERFSAQQFPDLHSELNLSSLELGDSALYFCASSVGSVDEKLFFGSGTQLSVL.

The chain carries TRBV2 and TRBJ1-4; 7 bases match TRBD1. After removal of 6 bases from V and 5 bases from J, the junction contained 9 bases not matched to a gene. The CDR3 runs to 15 residues. Germline V gene data show CDR1 as SNHLY and CDR2 as FYNNEI. This chain's CDR3 is CASRPSGTVNEKLFF. For the CDR3, the DNA is TGTGCCAGCAGGCCATCCGGGACAGTCAATGAAAAACTGTTTTTT.

V and J are TRBV6-5 and TRBJ2-7; a weak D match, TRBD2 (5 bases). Deletions cut 0 bases from V and 3 bases from J, with 15 bases between. Germline assignment: CDR1 MNHEY and CDR2 SVGAGI. The CDR3 covers 16 residues. The CDR3 region has the DNA TGTGCCAGCAGTTACTCGAGCGGCAGTTTATACTACGAGCAGTACTTC. Its protein is CASSYSSGSLYYEQYF.

The chain couples TRBV2 to TRBJ2-7; D not resolved. CDR3 length: 15 amino acids. Trimming removed 7 bases from V and 0 bases from J, with 16 bases in between. In germline, CDR1 is SNHLY, CDR2 FYNNEI. The CDR3 coding sequence is TGTGCCAGCACCCGCCCCGAGGAGTCCTCCTACGAGCAGTACTTC. Translation: CASTRPEESSYEQYF. The entire variable domain, with the rest obtained from reference TRBV2 and TRBJ2-7, is as follows: EPEVTQTPSHQVTQMGQEVILRCVPISNHLYFYWYRQILGQKVEFLVSFYNNEISEKSEIFDDQFSVERPDGSNFTLKIRSTKLEDSAMYFCASTRPEESSYEQYFGPGTRLTVT.

The chain is built from TRBV6-5 and TRBJ1-2; the D gene is possibly TRBD1 (5 bases). Germline assignment: CDR1 MNHEY and CDR2 SVGAGI. The CDR3 spans 15 residues. With 6 bases removed from V and 7 bases from J, the gap between germline ends came to 21 bases. This CDR3 is CASSPTVGQTLGYTF. CDR3 DNA sequence: TGTGCCAGCAGCCCGACAGTAGGGCAGACTCTTGGCTACACCTTC.

This chain links TRBV6-5 with TRBJ2-7; no firm D call. V was pared by 4 bases and J by 0 bases, with 4 bases between. The CDR3 contains 12 residues. Germline CDR1 MNHEY, CDR2 SVGAGI. CDR3 sequence (DNA): TGTGCCAGCAGTTCTAGCTCCTACGAGCAGTACTTC. As protein: CASSSSSYEQYF.

V and J are TRBV15 and TRBJ2-7; 9 bases are a match to TRBD1. The V and J ends lost 1 base and 6 bases, in that order; junction bases with no gene match: 10. Germline CDR1 is LNHNV and CDR2 is YYDKDF (reference sequence). The CDR3 covers 16 residues. The CDR3 bases are TGTGCCACCAGCAGAGGAGAGGGACAGGGATGGGTCGAGCAGTACTTC. Amino acids: CATSRGEGQGWVEQYF.

The rearrangement joins TRBV4-2 to TRBJ2-1, with TRBD2 matching over 11 bases. The trim removed 4 bases at V and 7 bases at J, leaving 9 bases unmatched. There are 16 residues in the CDR3. Germline V gene data show CDR1 as LGHNA and CDR2 as YNFKEQ. The CDR3 bases are TGTGCCAGCAGCCTAAGCGTAGCGGGAGGGAATAATGAGCAGTTCTTC. Translated: CASSLSVAGGNNEQFF.